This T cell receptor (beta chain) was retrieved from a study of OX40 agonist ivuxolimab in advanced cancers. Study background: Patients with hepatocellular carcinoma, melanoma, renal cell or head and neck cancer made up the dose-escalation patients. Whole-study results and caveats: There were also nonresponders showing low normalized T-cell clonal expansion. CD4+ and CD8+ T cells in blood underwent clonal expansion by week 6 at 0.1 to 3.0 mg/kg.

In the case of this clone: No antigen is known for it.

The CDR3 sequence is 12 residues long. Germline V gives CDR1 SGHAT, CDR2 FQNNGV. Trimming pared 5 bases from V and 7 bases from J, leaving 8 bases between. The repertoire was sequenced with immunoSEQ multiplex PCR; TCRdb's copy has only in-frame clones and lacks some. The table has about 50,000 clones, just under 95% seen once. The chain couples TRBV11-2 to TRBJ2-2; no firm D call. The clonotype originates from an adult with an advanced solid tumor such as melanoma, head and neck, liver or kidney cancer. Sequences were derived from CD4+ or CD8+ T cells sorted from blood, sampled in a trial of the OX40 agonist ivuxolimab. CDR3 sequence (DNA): TGTGCCAGCAGCCCCCACGTCGGGGAGCTGTTTTTT. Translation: CASSPHVGELFF. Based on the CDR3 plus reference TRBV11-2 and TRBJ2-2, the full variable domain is EAGVAQSPRYKIIEKRQSVAFWCNPISGHATLYWYQQILGQGPKLLIQFQNNGVVDDSQLPKDRFSAERLKGVDSTLKIQPAKLEDSAVYLCASSPHVGELFFGEGSRLTVL.